This paragraph covers one T cell receptor beta chain sequence. Its antigen is unidentified. No treatment had been given to any patient before thyroid surgery. From germline, CDR1 is MNHNS and CDR2 SASEGT. V was clipped by 7 bases and J by 11 bases, with 17 bases between them. The CDR3 sequence is 12 residues long. This sample stems from a study of metastatic and nonmetastatic thyroid tumors. Study summary: From malignant and benign thyroid patients, repertoires in blood and in tumor or nodule tissue were compared.

The study, taken as a whole, reports: The reported finding was significantly higher TCR beta diversity in malignant thyroid tumors relative to benign nodules, in blood and tumor.

In the original workflow: CDR3 was compared across clinicopathological groups, and the resulting differences were used to build a distant-metastasis classifier for papillary thyroid cancer. TCRdb redid the clone calls on the PCR reads using MiXCR. The V and J calls, along with clone size, are taken from TCRdb and not from the paper's own processing. The data contain 9,500 to 15,000 clones, roughly 20% of them singletons. The V gene is TRBV6-1, the J gene TRBJ1-1; D is uncertain. This TCR was recovered from a female donor with papillary thyroid cancer or a benign thyroid nodule (not recorded which). Some clones in this sample may be carry-over from other donors' samples. Sequencing input: adjacent normal tissue. The CDR3 loop reads CASIPDGRRAFF. As DNA, the CDR3 is TGTGCCAGCATCCCAGACGGACGGCGGGCTTTCTTT.